At least ten counts were recorded for the clone carrying this TCR beta chain. Its target is unknown. cDNA molecules, individually, were tagged with unique molecular identifiers. TCRdb re-called the 5' RACE reads with MiXCR, one entry per CDR3 protein. The sample yields under 70,000 distinct CDR3 sequences, around 10% seen once. This sample is part of a study of early T cells in non-severe SARS-CoV-2 infection. The overall study: Bulk RNA taken from unsorted whole blood was sequenced, leaving chains unpaired.

V was shortened by 8 bases and J by 8 bases, with 18 bases between the two germline ends. Germline V gene lookup returns CDR1 GTSNPN and CDR2 SVGIG (reference sequence). This CDR3 has 13 residues. Study conclusions and caveats: Matches to VDJdb favored anti-spike CD8 responses and missed private and CD4 specificities.

The chain combines TRBV30 with TRBJ1-4; D perhaps matches TRBD1 (5 bases). The sequencing sample was made of whole blood. The receptor's source is an adult who was a healthcare worker with PCR-confirmed SARS-CoV-2 infection or an uninfected control (not recorded which). Written as DNA, the CDR3 is TGTGCCCGGTCTAATATAGAGGGGGAAAAACTGTTTTTT. Translating gives CARSNIEGEKLFF.